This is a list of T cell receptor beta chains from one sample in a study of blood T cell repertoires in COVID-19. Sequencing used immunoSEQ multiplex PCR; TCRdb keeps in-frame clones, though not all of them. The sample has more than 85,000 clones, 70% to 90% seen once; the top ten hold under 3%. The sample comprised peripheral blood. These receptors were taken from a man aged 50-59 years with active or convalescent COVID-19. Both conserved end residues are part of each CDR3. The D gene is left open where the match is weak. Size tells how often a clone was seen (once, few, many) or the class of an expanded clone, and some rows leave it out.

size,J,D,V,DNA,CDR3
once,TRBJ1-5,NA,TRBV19,TGTGCCAGTAGAGGGGTGGAACTGCAGCCCCAGCATTTT,CASRGVELQPQHF
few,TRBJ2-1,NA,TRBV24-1,TGTGCCACCAGTGATTTGCGAGGGCCAACCTACAATGAGCAGTTCTTC,CATSDLRGPTYNEQFF
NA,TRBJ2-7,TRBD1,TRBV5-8,TGTGCCAGCAGCCTTGGACAGGGTGCCTACGAGCAGTACTTC,CASSLGQGAYEQYF
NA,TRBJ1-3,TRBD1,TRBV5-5,TGTGCCAGCAGCGGCGGGACAGACTCTGGAAACACCATATATTTT,CASSGGTDSGNTIYF
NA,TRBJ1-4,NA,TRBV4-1,TGCGCCAGCAGCCAGCGCCTTGCAACTAATGAAAAACTGTTTTTT,CASSQRLATNEKLFF
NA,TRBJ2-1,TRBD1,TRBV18,TGTGCCAGCTCACCTACCTTGCACAGGGGCCAGAAAAAGGACTACAATGAGCAGTTCTTC,CASSPTLHRGQKKDYNEQFF
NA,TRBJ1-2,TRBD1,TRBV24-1,TGTGCCACCAGTGAGAGACAGGGGGGTGGCTACACCTTC,CATSERQGGGYTF
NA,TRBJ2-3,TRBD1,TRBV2,TGTGCCAGCAGTGATATTCTGCCAGGACAGGGGGGAGATACGCAGTATTTT,CASSDILPGQGGDTQYF
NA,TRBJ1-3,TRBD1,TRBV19,TGTGCCAGTAGTCCCGGGACAGGGGGCTTCGGAAACACCATATATTTT,CASSPGTGGFGNTIYF
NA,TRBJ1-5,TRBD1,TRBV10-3,TGTGCCATCAGTGAGTCGACAGGGCTGGATCAGCCCCAGCATTTT,CAISESTGLDQPQHF
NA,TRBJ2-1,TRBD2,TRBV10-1,TGCGCCAGCACACTAGCGGGGGGTTACAATGAGCAGTTCTTC,CASTLAGGYNEQFF
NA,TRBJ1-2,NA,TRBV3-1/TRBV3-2,TGTGCCAGCACTTCCGGACCGGGGGTAGATGGCTACACCTTC,CASTSGPGVDGYTF
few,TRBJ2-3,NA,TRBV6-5,TGTGCCAGCAGCCTAGGACTAAGCACAGATACGCAGTATTTT,CASSLGLSTDTQYF
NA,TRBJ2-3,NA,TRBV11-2,TGTGCCAGCAGCCCTGGTCCAGGGAGCACAGATACGCAGTATTTT,CASSPGPGSTDTQYF
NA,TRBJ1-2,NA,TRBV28,TGTGCCAGCAGCTCGACAGTCTATGGCTACACCTTC,CASSSTVYGYTF
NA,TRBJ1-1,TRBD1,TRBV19,TGTGCCAGTAGTATAATGAGGGGGCGTGGGAACACTGAAGCTTTCTTT,CASSIMRGRGNTEAFF
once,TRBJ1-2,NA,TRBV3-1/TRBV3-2,TGTGCCAGCAGCCAAGAAGGAGCCGGGGGGTCGGGTGGCTACACCTTC,CASSQEGAGGSGGYTF
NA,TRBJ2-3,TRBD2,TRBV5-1,TGCGCCAGCAGCTTGGGGGCTAGCGGGGGCACAGATACGCAGTATTTT,CASSLGASGGTDTQYF
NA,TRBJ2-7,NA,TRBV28,TGTGCCAGCAGTCCCTCCGCGGGCGGGGCCACCTACGAGCAGTACTTC,CASSPSAGGATYEQYF
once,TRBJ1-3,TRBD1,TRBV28,TGTGCCAGCAGTTCGACAGGGAGCTCTGGAAACACCATATATTTT,CASSSTGSSGNTIYF
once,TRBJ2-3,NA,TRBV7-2,TGTGCCAGCAGCGACTCGGTACTAGCACCCACAGATACGCAGTATTTT,CASSDSVLAPTDTQYF
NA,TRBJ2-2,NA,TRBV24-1,TGTGCCACCAGTGCCGATCGTGAGATCGGGGAGCTGTTTTTT,CATSADREIGELFF
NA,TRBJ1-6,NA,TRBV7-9,TGTGCCAGCAGCTTAGACGCTCCGGACAGTGCCGGCTCACCCCTCCACTTT,CASSLDAPDSAGSPLHF
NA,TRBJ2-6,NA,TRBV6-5,TGTGCCAGCAGTCAGGGTCCCGGGGCCAACGTCCTGACTTTC,CASSQGPGANVLTF
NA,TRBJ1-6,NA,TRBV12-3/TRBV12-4,TGTGCCAGCAGTTTGCAGGGTAAATCACCCCTCCACTTT,CASSLQGKSPLHF
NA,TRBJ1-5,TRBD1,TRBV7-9,TGTGCCAGCAGCCTGGACAGGGAGGATCAGCCCCAGCATTTT,CASSLDREDQPQHF
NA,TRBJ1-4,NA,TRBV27,TGTGCCAGCAGTTTTCGGGGAGTTAATGAAAAACTGTTTTTT,CASSFRGVNEKLFF
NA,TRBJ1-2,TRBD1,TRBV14,TGTGCCAGCAGCAAGGGACAGGACTTAATCTATGGCTACACCTTC,CASSKGQDLIYGYTF
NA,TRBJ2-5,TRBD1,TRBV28,TGTGCCGGTGGACAGGGGGCGTTGGAGACCCAGTACTTC,CAGGQGALETQYF
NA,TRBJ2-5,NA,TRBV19,TGTGCCAGTAGTCTTGGGGCAGGGGAAGAGACCCAGTACTTC,CASSLGAGEETQYF
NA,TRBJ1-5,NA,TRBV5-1,TGCGCCAGCAGCCCTCGACCACGGGGTGAGAGTCAGCCCCAGCATTTT,CASSPRPRGESQPQHF
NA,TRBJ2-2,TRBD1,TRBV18,TGTGCCAGCTCACCACCGAGGACAGGGGGTACCGGGGAGCTGTTTTTT,CASSPPRTGGTGELFF
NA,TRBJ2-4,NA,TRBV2,TGTGCCAGCAGGTTGGCTGGTCTCGGGGCCAAAAACATTCAGTACTTC,CASRLAGLGAKNIQYF
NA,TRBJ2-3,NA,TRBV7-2,TGTGCCAGCAGCTTAGGGCGGGGTAGCACAGATACGCAGTATTTT,CASSLGRGSTDTQYF
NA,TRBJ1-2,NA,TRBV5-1,TGCGCCAGCAGCTTGGACGACAGCCTGGGCTATGGCTACACCTTC,CASSLDDSLGYGYTF
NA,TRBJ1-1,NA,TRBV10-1,TGCGCCAGCAGTGAGTCCGCGGACAGACGTGAAGCTTTCTTT,CASSESADRREAFF
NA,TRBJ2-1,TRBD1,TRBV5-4,TGTGCCAGCACCTTCCGGGACAGGGAGGTATATGAGCAGTTCTTC,CASTFRDREVYEQFF
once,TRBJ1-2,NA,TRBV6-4,TGTGCCAGCAGTGTTAGCGGGACGGGGGGAGAGGACTATGGCTACACCTTC,CASSVSGTGGEDYGYTF
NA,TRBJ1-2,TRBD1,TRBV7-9,TGTGCCAGCAGCTTAGCGGCGGACAGGGTTAGTGGCTACACCTTC,CASSLAADRVSGYTF
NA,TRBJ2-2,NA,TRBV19,TGTGCCAGCAGGGGCACCGGGGAGCTGTTTTTT,CASRGTGELFF
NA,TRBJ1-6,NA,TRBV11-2,TGTGCCAGCAGCTTAGGGGCAGTGTATAATTCACCCCTCCACTTT,CASSLGAVYNSPLHF
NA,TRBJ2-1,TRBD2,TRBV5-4,TGTGCCAGCAGCTTAGGACTAGCGGGGGGGCAAGGCAATGAGCAGTTCTTC,CASSLGLAGGQGNEQFF
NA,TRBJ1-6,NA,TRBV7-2,TGTGCCAGCAGATCAGGATCCTCACCCCTCCACTTT,CASRSGSSPLHF
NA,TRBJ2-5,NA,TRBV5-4,TGTGCCAGCAGCTCCGCGACCTACTCGGGGGAGACCCAGTACTTC,CASSSATYSGETQYF
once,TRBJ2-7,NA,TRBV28,TGTGCCAGCAGCAAGGAGAGCTACGAGCAGTACTTC,CASSKESYEQYF
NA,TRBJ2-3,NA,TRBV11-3,TGTGCCAGCAGCTTAGCATCCGCCAGGGATACGCAGTATTTT,CASSLASARDTQYF
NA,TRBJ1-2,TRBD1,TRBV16,TGTGCCAGCAGCCAGTCGACAGGGGGCTTGTATGGCTACACCTTC,CASSQSTGGLYGYTF
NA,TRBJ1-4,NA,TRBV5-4,TGTGCCAGCAGCTTAGGCGGGAAGAAGCTTAATGAAAAACTGTTTTTT,CASSLGGKKLNEKLFF